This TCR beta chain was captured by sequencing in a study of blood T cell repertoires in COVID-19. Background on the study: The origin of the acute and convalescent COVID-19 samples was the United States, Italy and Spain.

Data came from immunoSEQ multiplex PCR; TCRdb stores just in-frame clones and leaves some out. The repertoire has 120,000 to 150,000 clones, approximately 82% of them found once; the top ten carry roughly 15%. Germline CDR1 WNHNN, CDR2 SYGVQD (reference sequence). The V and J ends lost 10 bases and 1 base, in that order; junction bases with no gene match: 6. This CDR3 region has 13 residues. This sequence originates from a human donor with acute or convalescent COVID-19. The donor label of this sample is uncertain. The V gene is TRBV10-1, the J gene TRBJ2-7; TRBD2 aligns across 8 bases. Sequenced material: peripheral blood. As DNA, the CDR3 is TGCGCCACTTCACGGGGGGGATCCTACGAGCAGTACTTC. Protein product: CATSRGGSYEQYF.